Included here is one T cell receptor (beta chain) sequence, with context. Its antigen is unknown. Data came from immunoSEQ multiplex PCR; TCRdb stores just in-frame clones and leaves some out. The sample lists about 16,000 clones, around four fifths seen once, with 1% in the top ten. Relapse after autologous stem cell transplantation occurred in every patient, and brentuximab vedotin exposure varied. CD4+ T cells were purified from thawed PBMCs by magnetic negative selection. The CDR3 contains 13 residues. V gave up 4 bases and J gave up 6 bases, with 10 bases separating them. CDR1 ENHRY and CDR2 SYGVKD come from the germline V gene. This sample was included in a study of PD-1 blockade in classical Hodgkin lymphoma. Overall study findings and caveats: According to reports, newly diagnosed patients had lower baseline TCR diversity than healthy donors, and relapsed/refractory patients had lower baseline TCR diversity still. Compared with baseline, CD4+ but not CD8+ TCR diversity had risen significantly by C4D1.

The sequence came from a human donor with classical Hodgkin lymphoma. Sequencing used CD4+ T cells from blood, obtained at baseline. The chain carries TRBV10-3 and TRBJ1-5, with D possibly matching TRBD1 (5 bases). The CDR3 is CAISGTPFQPQHF. Written as DNA, the CDR3 is TGTGCCATCAGTGGGACACCCTTTCAGCCCCAGCATTTT.